Presented here are 27 T cell receptor beta chains from one specimen sequenced in a study of T cell repertoires in cytomegalovirus infection. MiXCR was run by TCRdb on the reads, yielding one entry per CDR3 protein. Of about 920,000 distinct CDR3 sequences listed, 25% to 40% are singletons. What these receptors recognize is not known. The sequences come from cultured CD8+ T cells from PBMCs, collected from culture after CMV antigen stimulation. These receptors all come from a human donor in good health (CMV status not recorded). Some clones in this sample may be carry-over from other donors' samples.

A few counts support this clonotype. The rearrangement links TRBV6-6 to TRBJ1-4, with a weak D call TRBD1 (6 bases). With 0 bases removed from V and 8 bases from J, the gap between germline ends came to 16 bases. The CDR3 is 16 residues long. The germline V gene encodes CDR1 MNHNY and CDR2 SVGAGI (reference sequence). The CDR3 reads CASSYSTQGLPEKLFF. In DNA form, the CDR3 reads TGTGCCAGCAGTTACTCGACACAGGGACTCCCGGAAAAACTGTTTTTT.

The rearrangement uses TRBV20-1 and TRBJ2-1; 12 bases line up with TRBD2. V gave up 3 bases and J gave up 8 bases; unmatched junction bases: 11. This CDR3 spans 16 amino acids. CDR1 and CDR2 (germline): DFQATT, SNEGSKA (reference sequence). CDR3 sequence: CSARSYLAGGRDEQFF. Written as DNA, the CDR3 is TGCAGTGCTAGGTCATATCTAGCGGGGGGGAGAGATGAGCAGTTCTTC.

The chain employs TRBV7-9 and TRBJ1-6; 7 nucleotides line up with TRBD1. Germline V gene data show CDR1 as SEHNR and CDR2 as FQNEAQ (reference sequence). Unmatched junction bases numbered 7, after V lost 1 base and J lost 10 bases. The length of the CDR3 is 15 residues. CDR3 nucleotide sequence: TGTGCCAGCAGCTTAGTATTGTCAGGGGGATCACCCCTCCACTTT. Encoded protein: CASSLVLSGGSPLHF.

A few counts support this clonotype. In DNA, the CDR3 is TGTGCCAGCAGCTTAGCAAGGGGGCAGGAGTATTATTCACCCCTCCACTTT. This gives the protein CASSLARGQEYYSPLHF. V is TRBV7-8 and J is TRBJ1-6, with 7 nucleotides matching TRBD1. The V gene end was trimmed by 0 bases and the J gene end by 8 bases; junction bases not matched to a gene: 10. The germline V gene has CDR1 SGHVS and CDR2 FQNEAQ. This CDR3 has 17 amino acids.

This clonotype was counted only a few times. V usage is TRBV27 and J usage is TRBJ2-1; 10 positions match TRBD2. The junction had 7 bases not matched to a gene; V was cut back by 6 bases and J by 5 bases. Germline CDR1 MNHEY, CDR2 SMNVEV (reference sequence). This CDR3 is built from 15 residues. In nucleotides, the CDR3 is TGTGCCAGCAGCCCAGTACTAGCGGGGAACAATGAGCAGTTCTTC. Translating gives CASSPVLAGNNEQFF.

V and J are TRBV13 and TRBJ1-1; weak D call: TRBD1 (6 bases). Germline V gives CDR1 PRHDT, CDR2 FYEKMQ (reference sequence). Trimming removed 0 bases from V and 6 bases from J, with 14 bases in between. CDR3 length: 15 amino acids. The CDR3 spells CASSLGSGGLAEAFF. The CDR3 DNA sequence: TGTGCCAGCAGCTTAGGGTCCGGGGGCCTCGCTGAAGCTTTCTTT. Full variable domain (remainder filled in from reference TRBV13 and TRBJ1-1): AAGVIQSPRHLIKEKRETATLKCYPIPRHDTVYWYQQGPGQDPQFLISFYEKMQSDKGSIPDRFSAQQFSDYHSELNMSSLELGDSALYFCASSLGSGGLAEAFFGQGTRLTVV.

This sequence joins TRBV29-1 and TRBJ2-6, with 11 positions matching TRBD1. The germline CDR1 and CDR2 sequences are SQVTM and ANQGSEA. The CDR3 spans 18 residues. The V and J ends lost 2 bases and 2 bases, in that order; junction bases with no gene match: 8. CDR3 sequence (DNA): TGCAGCGTTGAATTCCGGGACAGGGGGTCAACTGGGGCCAACGTCCTGACTTTC. Translated: CSVEFRDRGSTGANVLTF.

This clonotype turned up a few times. This chain joins TRBV5-1 and TRBJ2-3; no clear D gene. Looked up from germline, CDR1 is SGHRS and CDR2 is YFSETQ. The ends were cut back, 1 base at V and 0 bases at J, with 12 bases in the middle. The CDR3 has 16 residues. CDR3 nucleotides: TGCGCCAGCAGCTTGAGAACAGCCACGAGCACAGATACGCAGTATTTT. It encodes CASSLRTATSTDTQYF.

This clonotype came up a few times. The V call is TRBV6-6, the J call TRBJ2-2, with D possibly called TRBD1 or TRBD2 (5 bases each). The V and J ends lost 6 bases and 8 bases respectively, with 19 bases between them. The germline V gene has CDR1 MNHNY and CDR2 SVGAGI (reference sequence). The CDR3 totals 15 residues. CDR3 in amino acids: CASRTDGTPGGELFF. As DNA, the CDR3 is TGTGCCAGCAGGACCGATGGGACCCCTGGAGGGGAGCTGTTTTTT.

With regard to this clonotype: Given a much more abundant clone one base away, this may be a read error. The chain employs TRBV2 and TRBJ2-5, with TRBD1 matching 7 bases. Germline loops: CDR1 SNHLY, CDR2 FYNNEI. The CDR3 is 15 amino acids. V shed 10 bases and J 4 bases; nucleotides not matched to a gene: 15. CDR3 nucleotides: TGTGCCAACGGGGCGACGGGTGCAGGGGGAGAGACCCAGTACTTC. Translated, it gives CANGATGAGGETQYF.

This clonotype was detected a few times. The J gene is TRBJ1-2, the V gene TRBV7-6; TRBD1 agrees at 7 bases. Trimming at V came to 4 bases and at J to 7 bases, leaving 9 bases not matched to a gene. Germline CDR1 reads SGHVS; CDR2 reads FNYEAQ. CDR3 length: 14 amino acids. The CDR3 nucleotides are TGTGCCAGCAGCTCTACAGGGGAATTGGGTGGCTACACCTTC. It yields the protein CASSSTGELGGYTF.

This clonotype was seen many times. V and J are TRBV7-6 and TRBJ2-3; TRBD2 is a possible D gene (6 bases). Germline CDR1 SGHVS, CDR2 FNYEAQ. The germline V and J ends were trimmed by 7 bases and 2 bases, with 16 bases remaining between them. This CDR3 is 15 amino acids long. This chain's CDR3 is CASTKGRLATDTQYF. CDR3 nucleotides: TGTGCCAGCACCAAGGGGAGGCTAGCCACAGATACGCAGTATTTT.

V is TRBV7-6 and J is TRBJ1-2; 10 bases are shared with TRBD1. There are 17 residues in the CDR3. Germline V gives CDR1 SGHVS, CDR2 FNYEAQ. The junction had 4 bases not matched to a gene; V was cut back by 0 bases and J by 0 bases. This CDR3 is CASSLAEGTGANYGYTF. As DNA, the CDR3 is TGTGCCAGCAGCTTAGCTGAGGGGACAGGGGCTAACTATGGCTACACCTTC.

The chain links TRBV13 to TRBJ2-5; 10 bases fit TRBD2. The CDR3 spans 17 residues. From germline, CDR1 is PRHDT and CDR2 FYEKMQ (reference sequence). Unmatched junction bases numbered 14, after V lost 5 bases and J lost 5 bases. The CDR3 DNA sequence: TGTGCCAGCAGCACCCAGCGGGGGGGGGTCTCCAGGGAGACCCAGTACTTC. It specifies CASSTQRGGVSRETQYF. Combining the CDR3 with reference TRBV13 and TRBJ2-5 gives the whole variable domain AAGVIQSPRHLIKEKRETATLKCYPIPRHDTVYWYQQGPGQDPQFLISFYEKMQSDKGSIPDRFSAQQFSDYHSELNMSSLELGDSALYFCASSTQRGGVSRETQYFGPGTRLLVL.

This clonotype was recorded a few times. J is TRBJ2-2 and V is TRBV28, with D unresolved. The CDR3 sequence is 15 residues long. Germline values: CDR1 MDHEN, CDR2 SYDVKM. Trimming shortened V by 2 bases and J by 0 bases, and 7 bases separated the two germline ends. CDR3 in amino acids: CASSLGFSNTGELFF. The CDR3 DNA reads as TGTGCCAGCAGTTTAGGGTTTTCGAACACCGGGGAGCTGTTTTTT.

The rearrangement joins TRBV7-3 to TRBJ2-1; 10 bases line up with TRBD2. The CDR3 is 15 amino acids. The V gene end was trimmed by 4 bases and the J gene end by 6 bases; junction bases not matched to a gene: 6. The germline gives CDR1 SGHTA, CDR2 FQGTGA. The CDR3 sequence: CASSSAGGPRNEQFF. DNA of the CDR3: TGTGCCAGCAGCTCAGCGGGGGGGCCTCGCAATGAGCAGTTCTTC.

This clonotype was counted between two and nine times. V gene TRBV6-6 combines with J gene TRBJ2-6; D unresolved. Germline V lookup: CDR1 MNHNY, CDR2 SVGAGI (reference sequence). V was pared by 6 bases and J by 0 bases, with 15 bases between. The CDR3 length is 17 residues. The CDR3: CASSDAAVISGANVLTF. For the CDR3, the DNA is TGTGCCAGCAGCGATGCGGCCGTTATCTCTGGGGCCAACGTCCTGACTTTC.

This clonotype was seen a handful of times. The genes are TRBV25-1 and TRBJ1-6, with TRBD1 identical over 7 bases. The CDR3 has 13 amino acids. Germline assignment: CDR1 MGHDK and CDR2 SYGVNS. With V trimmed by 6 bases and J by 7 bases, 3 bases remained unmatched. The CDR3 DNA is TGTGCCAGCAGCTGGACAGGAAATTCACCCCTCCACTTT. Its translation is CASSWTGNSPLHF.

This clonotype was observed many times. The V and J genes are TRBV7-2 and TRBJ1-2; D unclear. Trimming cost V 5 bases and J 0 bases, with 13 bases left between them. The CDR3 is 15 residues long. Germline assignment: CDR1 SGHTA and CDR2 FQGNSA. CDR3 in amino acids: CASSPDLLANYGYTF. CDR3 DNA: TGTGCCAGCAGCCCGGACTTACTCGCTAACTATGGCTACACCTTC.

This clonotype has just a few counts. The J gene is TRBJ1-3, the V gene TRBV12-3 or TRBV12-4; D unresolved. CDR3 length: 14 amino acids. Deletions cut 2 bases from V and 2 bases from J, with 7 bases between. CDR3 protein: CASSLKKTGNTIYF. CDR3 coding DNA: TGTGCCAGCAGTTTAAAAAAAACTGGAAACACCATATATTTT.

There are a few counts of this clonotype. V gene TRBV28 combines with J gene TRBJ2-7; 8 positions match TRBD1. Germline CDR1 is MDHEN and CDR2 is SYDVKM. V dropped 5 bases and J dropped 1; count of bases not matched to a gene: 13. The CDR3 contains 17 residues. CDR3 in DNA: TGTGCCAGCAGTGCCCCCTGGACAGGGCTGGGTTCCTACGAGCAGTACGTC. This encodes CASSAPWTGLGSYEQYV.

This clonotype was picked up a small number of times. The gene calls are TRBV7-6 and TRBJ1-1; no firm D call. CDR3 length: 11 residues. CDR1 is SGHVS and CDR2 is FNYEAQ in the germline V gene. The V gene lost 4 bases and the J gene lost 10 bases, with 10 bases spanning the gap. The CDR3 sequence: CASSSEGAAFF. In DNA, the CDR3 is TGTGCCAGCAGCTCCGAGGGCGCAGCTTTCTTT.

This chain connects TRBV12-3 or TRBV12-4 to TRBJ1-2; D might be TRBD1 (5 bases). Trimming stripped 5 bases from V and 2 bases from J, with 12 bases between. CDR3 length equals 14 residues. In DNA, the CDR3 is TGTGCCAGCAGTCAGACGACAGAAAACTATGGCTACACCTTC. Its protein is CASSQTTENYGYTF.

The chain combines TRBV9 with TRBJ2-3, with TRBD1 matching 11 bases. The V gene's germline CDR1 is SGDLS and CDR2 YYNGEE. V shed 3 bases and J 5 bases; nucleotides not matched to a gene: 8. The CDR3 sequence is 16 residues long. CDR3: CASSARTGGLVDTQYF. CDR3 in DNA: TGTGCCAGCAGCGCCCGGACAGGGGGCCTAGTAGATACGCAGTATTTT.

The chain joins TRBV6-1 to TRBJ2-2; TRBD1 or TRBD2 may be the D gene (7 bases each). Per the germline V gene, CDR1 is MNHNS and CDR2 is SASEGT. The V gene lost 5 bases and the J gene lost 3 bases, with 16 bases spanning the gap. This CDR3 comprises 16 residues. The CDR3 region is CASSTWGGGDTGELFF. CDR3 nucleotide sequence: TGTGCCAGCAGTACCTGGGGAGGGGGCGACACCGGGGAGCTGTTTTTT.

The V and J genes are TRBV10-3 and TRBJ2-4; D may match TRBD1 or TRBD2 (6 bases each). Trimming shortened V by 8 bases and J by 6 bases, and 11 bases separated the two germline ends. From germline, CDR1 is ENHRY and CDR2 SYGVKD. The CDR3 is made up of 12 amino acids. CDR3 protein: CAIGGQGNIQYF. CDR3 nucleotide sequence: TGTGCCATCGGGGGGCAGGGAAACATTCAGTACTTC.

Only a few counts were recorded for this clonotype. The chain has TRBV6-1 and TRBJ2-5, with 8 bases matching TRBD2. This CDR3 comprises 16 residues. CDR1 is MNHNS and CDR2 is SASEGT in the germline V gene. The V segment lost 0 bases and the J segment 4 bases; nucleotides outside the gene matches: 7. The CDR3 DNA reads TGTGCCAGCAGTGAAGCAATAGCGGGGCTGGGAGAGACCCAGTACTTC. It codes for CASSEAIAGLGETQYF.